The source of this TCR beta chain is a study of PD-1 blockade in classical Hodgkin lymphoma. The study, taken as a whole, reports: Diversity in CD4+ TCRs, unlike that measured in CD8+ TCRs, had risen significantly by C4D1.

The method was immunoSEQ multiplex PCR; TCRdb's version includes in-frame clones alone and lacks a portion of them. The data hold 2,500 to 3,000 clones, with nearly 75% observed a single time. Every single patient, without exception, relapsed after autologous stem cell transplantation, and brentuximab vedotin exposure varied. After thawing, PBMCs were subjected to magnetic negative selection to isolate CD8+ T cells. As regards this clone: As yet, its antigen is unknown.

V was shortened by 7 bases and J by 5 bases, with 14 bases between the two germline ends. The CDR3 covers 13 residues. Germline V gene sequence: CDR1 ENHRY, CDR2 SYGVKD. Sequences were derived from CD8+ T cells from blood, sampled at baseline. The receptor was isolated from a human donor with classical Hodgkin lymphoma. This rearrangement joins TRBV10-3 to TRBJ2-5, with D possibly called TRBD1 or TRBD2 (5 bases each). The chain's CDR3 is CAITAGREETQYF. The CDR3 bases are TGTGCCATCACGGCGGGCAGGGAGGAGACCCAGTACTTC.